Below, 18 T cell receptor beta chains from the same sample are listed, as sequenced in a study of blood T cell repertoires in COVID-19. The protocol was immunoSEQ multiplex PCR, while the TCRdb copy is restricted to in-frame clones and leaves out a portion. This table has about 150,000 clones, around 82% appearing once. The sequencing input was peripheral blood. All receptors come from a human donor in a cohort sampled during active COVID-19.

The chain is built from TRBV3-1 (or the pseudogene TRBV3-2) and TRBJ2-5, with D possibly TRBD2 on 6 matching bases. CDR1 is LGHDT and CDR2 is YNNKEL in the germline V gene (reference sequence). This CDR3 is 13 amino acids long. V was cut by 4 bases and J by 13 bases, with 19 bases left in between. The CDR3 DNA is TGTGCCAGCAGCCCTCGGGAGAGGGCGCCAGGGTACTTC. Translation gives CASSPRERAPGYF.

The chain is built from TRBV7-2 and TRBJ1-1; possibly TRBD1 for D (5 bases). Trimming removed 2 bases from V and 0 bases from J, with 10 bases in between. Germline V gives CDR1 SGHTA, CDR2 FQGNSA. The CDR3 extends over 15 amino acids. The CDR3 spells CASSLQGLLNTEAFF. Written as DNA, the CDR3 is TGTGCCAGCAGCTTACAGGGTCTTCTGAACACTGAAGCTTTCTTT.

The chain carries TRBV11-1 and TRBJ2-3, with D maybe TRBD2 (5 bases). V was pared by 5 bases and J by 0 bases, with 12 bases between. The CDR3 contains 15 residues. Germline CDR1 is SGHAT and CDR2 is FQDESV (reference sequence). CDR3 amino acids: CASSPRPGSTDTQYF. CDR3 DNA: TGTGCCAGCAGCCCAAGGCCGGGAAGCACAGATACGCAGTATTTT.

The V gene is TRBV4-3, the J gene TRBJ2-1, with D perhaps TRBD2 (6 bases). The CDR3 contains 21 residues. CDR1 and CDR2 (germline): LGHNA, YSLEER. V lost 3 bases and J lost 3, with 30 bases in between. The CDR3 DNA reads TGCGCCAGCAGCCATCGTCTTGCGGAGAACTGGGGGGTGGAAGGCTACAATGAGCAGTTCTTC. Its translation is CASSHRLAENWGVEGYNEQFF.

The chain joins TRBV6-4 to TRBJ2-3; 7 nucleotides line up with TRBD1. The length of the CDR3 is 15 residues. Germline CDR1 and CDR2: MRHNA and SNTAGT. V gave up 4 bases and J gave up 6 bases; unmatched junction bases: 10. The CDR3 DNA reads TGTGCCAGCAGTGCGGACAGGTCCCGAGGGGATACGCAGTATTTT. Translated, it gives CASSADRSRGDTQYF.

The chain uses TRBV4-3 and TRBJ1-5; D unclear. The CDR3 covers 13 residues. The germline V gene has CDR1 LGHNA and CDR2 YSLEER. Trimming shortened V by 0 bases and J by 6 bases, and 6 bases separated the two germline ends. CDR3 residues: CASSQDMSQPQHF. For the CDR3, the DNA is TGCGCCAGCAGCCAAGATATGAGTCAGCCCCAGCATTTT.

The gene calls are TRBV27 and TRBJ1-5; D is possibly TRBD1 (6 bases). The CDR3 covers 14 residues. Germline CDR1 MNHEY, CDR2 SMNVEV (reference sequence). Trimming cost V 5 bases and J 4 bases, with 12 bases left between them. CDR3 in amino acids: CASSPKTGNQPQHF. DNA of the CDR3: TGTGCCAGCAGTCCCAAGACAGGTAATCAGCCCCAGCATTTT.

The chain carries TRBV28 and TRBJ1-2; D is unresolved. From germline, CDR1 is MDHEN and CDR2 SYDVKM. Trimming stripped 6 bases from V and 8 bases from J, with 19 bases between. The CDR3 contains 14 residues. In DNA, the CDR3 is TGTGCCAGCAGCCCACCTCAGGACTGGGTGGGCTACACCTTC. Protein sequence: CASSPPQDWVGYTF.

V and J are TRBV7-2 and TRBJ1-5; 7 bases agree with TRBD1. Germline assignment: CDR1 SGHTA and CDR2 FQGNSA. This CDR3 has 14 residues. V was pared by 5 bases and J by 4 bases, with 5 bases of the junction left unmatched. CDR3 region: CASSATGLNQPQHF. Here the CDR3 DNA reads TGTGCCAGCAGCGCGACAGGGTTGAATCAGCCCCAGCATTTT. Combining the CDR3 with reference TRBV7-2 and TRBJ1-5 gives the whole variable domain GAGVSQSPSNKVTEKGKDVELRCDPISGHTALYWYRQSLGQGLEFLIYFQGNSAPDKSGLPSDRFSAERTGGSVSTLTIQRTQQEDSAVYLCASSATGLNQPQHFGDGTRLSIL.

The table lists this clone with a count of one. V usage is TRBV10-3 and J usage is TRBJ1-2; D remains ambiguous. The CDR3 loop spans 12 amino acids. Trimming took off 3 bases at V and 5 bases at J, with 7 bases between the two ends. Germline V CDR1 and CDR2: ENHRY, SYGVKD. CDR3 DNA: TGTGCCATCAGTGACCCCAGATATGGCTACACCTTC. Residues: CAISDPRYGYTF.

The CDR3 sequence: CASSSGTGFGNTIYF. CDR3 bases: TGTGCCAGCAGCTCCGGGACAGGGTTTGGAAACACCATATATTTT. The rearrangement joins TRBV5-6 to TRBJ1-3; 9 positions agree with TRBD1. With 3 bases clipped from V and 3 bases from J, the junction kept 4 bases outside the gene matches. Germline lookup yields CDR1 SGHDT and CDR2 YYEEEE. This CDR3 is built from 15 residues.

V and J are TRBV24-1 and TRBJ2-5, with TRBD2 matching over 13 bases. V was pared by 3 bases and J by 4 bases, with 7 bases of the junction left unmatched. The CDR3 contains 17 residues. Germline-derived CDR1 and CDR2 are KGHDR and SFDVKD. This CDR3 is CATSDVGLAGAGETQYF. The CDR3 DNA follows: TGTGCCACCAGTGATGTCGGACTAGCGGGAGCTGGAGAGACCCAGTACTTC.

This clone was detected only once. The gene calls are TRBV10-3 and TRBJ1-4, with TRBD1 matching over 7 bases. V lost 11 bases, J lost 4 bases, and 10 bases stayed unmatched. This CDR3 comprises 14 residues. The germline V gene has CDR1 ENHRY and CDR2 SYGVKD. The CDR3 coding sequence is TGTGCCTCCCATCCGGGACAGCATAATGAAAAACTGTTTTTT. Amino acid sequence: CASHPGQHNEKLFF.

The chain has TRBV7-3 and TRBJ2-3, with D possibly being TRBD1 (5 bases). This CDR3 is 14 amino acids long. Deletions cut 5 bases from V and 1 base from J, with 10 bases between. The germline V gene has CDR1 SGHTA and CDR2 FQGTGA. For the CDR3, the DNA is TGTGCCAGCAGCCTAGGCAGGGGCACAGATACGCAGTATTTT. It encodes CASSLGRGTDTQYF.

The CDR3 is CASSLESAGMSRNEQFF. The CDR3 nucleotides are TGTGCCAGCAGCTTAGAATCTGCGGGGATGTCTAGGAATGAGCAGTTCTTC. The V gene is TRBV7-2, the J gene TRBJ2-1; TRBD2 is a possible D gene (6 bases). The CDR3 is 17 amino acids. Between the trimmed V and J ends, which lost 1 base and 7 bases, there was a span of 20 bases. Germline V CDR1 and CDR2: SGHTA, FQGNSA.

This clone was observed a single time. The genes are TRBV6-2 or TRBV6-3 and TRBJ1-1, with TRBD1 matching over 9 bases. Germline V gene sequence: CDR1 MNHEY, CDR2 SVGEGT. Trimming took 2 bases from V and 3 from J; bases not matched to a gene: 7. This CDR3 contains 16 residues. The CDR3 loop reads CASSYETRTGDTEAFF. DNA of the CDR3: TGTGCCAGCAGTTACGAGACCCGGACAGGGGACACTGAAGCTTTCTTT.

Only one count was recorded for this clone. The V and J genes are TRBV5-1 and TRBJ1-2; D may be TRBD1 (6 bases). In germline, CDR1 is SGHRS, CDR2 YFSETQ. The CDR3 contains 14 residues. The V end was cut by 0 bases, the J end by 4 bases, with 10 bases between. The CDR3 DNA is TGCGCCAGCAGCTTGGGGGTGGACAGCTATGGCTACACCTTC. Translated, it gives CASSLGVDSYGYTF.

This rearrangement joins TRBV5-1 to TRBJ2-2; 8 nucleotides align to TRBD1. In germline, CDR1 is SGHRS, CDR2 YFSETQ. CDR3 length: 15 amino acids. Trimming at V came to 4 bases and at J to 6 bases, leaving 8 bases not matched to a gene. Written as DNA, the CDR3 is TGCGCCAGCAGCCACGGGGACAGGTGGCCCGGGGAGCTGTTTTTT. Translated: CASSHGDRWPGELFF.